The clone carrying this T cell receptor beta chain was recorded at least ten times. RNA transcripts yielded amplified TCR beta CDR3 regions. The TCR CDR3 first-round RT-PCR relied on the HTBI primer set. Each CDR3 protein gets one entry after TCRdb re-called the multiplex PCR reads with MiXCR. The repertoire holds 350,000 or so distinct CDR3 sequences, with around a sixth as singletons. This record belongs to a study of T cells in Graves' hyperthyroidism and ophthalmopathy. CDR1 SEHNR and CDR2 FQNEAQ come from the germline V gene (reference sequence). V lost 1 base to trimming and J lost 4 bases; unmatched junction nucleotides: 5. This CDR3 comprises 15 residues. Patients affected by ophthalmopathy presented a Clinical Activity Score of at least 3, a NOSPECS grade of at least 4, and disease duration below 3 months.

The sequence derives from a woman between 35 and 50 years old with Graves' ophthalmopathy. The sequenced sample was blood. V usage is TRBV7-9 and J usage is TRBJ2-7, with 9 bases matching TRBD1. CDR3 protein: CASSLGDRAGYEQYF. Written as DNA, the CDR3 is TGTGCCAGCAGCTTAGGGGACAGGGCGGGATACGAGCAGTACTTC.